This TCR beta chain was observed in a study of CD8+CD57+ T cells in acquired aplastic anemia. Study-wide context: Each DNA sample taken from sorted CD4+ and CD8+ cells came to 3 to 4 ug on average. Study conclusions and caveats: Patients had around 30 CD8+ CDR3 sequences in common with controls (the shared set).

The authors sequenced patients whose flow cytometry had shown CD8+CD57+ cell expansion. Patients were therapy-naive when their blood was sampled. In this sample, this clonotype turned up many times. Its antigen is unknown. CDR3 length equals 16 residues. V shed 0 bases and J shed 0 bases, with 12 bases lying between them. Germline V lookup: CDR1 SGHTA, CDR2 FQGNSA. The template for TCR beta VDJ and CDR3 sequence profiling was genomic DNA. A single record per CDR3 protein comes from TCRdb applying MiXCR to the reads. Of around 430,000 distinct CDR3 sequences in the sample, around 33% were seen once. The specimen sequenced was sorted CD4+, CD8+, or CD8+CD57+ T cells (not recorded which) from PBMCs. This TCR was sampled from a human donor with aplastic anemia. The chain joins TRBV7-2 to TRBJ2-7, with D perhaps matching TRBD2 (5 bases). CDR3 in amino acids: CASSLAPDGNSYEQYF. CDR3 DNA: TGTGCCAGCAGCTTAGCACCCGACGGGAACTCCTACGAGCAGTACTTC.